This T cell receptor (beta chain) derives from a study of T cells after somatic rescue of genetic block. The repertoire was sequenced with immunoSEQ multiplex PCR; TCRdb's copy has only in-frame clones and lacks some. The table lists about 12,000 clones, nearly 80% of them singletons. The CDR3 consists of 15 residues. V dropped 7 bases and J dropped 0 bases, with 12 bases sitting between them. CDR1 and CDR2 from the germline V gene are MNHEY and SMNVEV (reference sequence). The source of this sequence is a boy younger than 18. The specimen was peripheral blood mononuclear cells (PBMCs). The J gene is TRBJ2-2, the V gene TRBV27, with a possible D match to TRBD2 (6 bases). CDR3 in amino acids: CASNGGIANTGELFF. The CDR3 coding sequence is TGTGCCAGCAATGGGGGGATTGCGAACACCGGGGAGCTGTTTTTT.